A selection of T cell receptor beta chains follows, all from one sample in a study of cytomegalovirus exposure and HLA in healthy donors. Measured with immunoSEQ multiplex PCR; TCRdb has only the in-frame clones, and not every one. The table lists 98,000 or so clones, approximately 85% of them singletons. The sample comprised PBMCs. These receptors were collected from a woman aged 18-29 years in good health and CMV-seronegative. Each CDR3 is given with its conserved first and last residue. Fields, in order: clone size, D gene, J gene, V gene, CDR3 protein, CDR3 DNA. The D gene is left open where the match is weak. Clone size is given for some rows only: seen once, a few or many times, or a class if the clone is expanded.

size: .; D: TRBD2; J: TRBJ2-5; V: TRBV7-9; CDR3: CASSLGLAGGPETQYF; DNA: TGTGCCAGCAGCTTAGGCCTAGCGGGGGGGCCAGAGACCCAGTACTTC
size: .; D: TRBD1; J: TRBJ2-4; V: TRBV7-9; CDR3: CASSIRDRGLLAKNIQYF; DNA: TGTGCCAGCAGCATCCGGGACAGGGGGCTGTTAGCCAAAAACATTCAGTACTTC
size: .; D: TRBD1; J: TRBJ2-7; V: TRBV15; CDR3: CATGRGGQGAYEQYF; DNA: TGTGCCACCGGAAGGGGAGGACAGGGGGCCTACGAGCAGTACTTC
size: .; D: TRBD1; J: TRBJ1-6; V: TRBV6-5; CDR3: CASSYSGTGGSPLHF; DNA: TGTGCCAGCAGTTACTCCGGGACAGGGGGTTCACCCCTCCACTTT
size: once; D: .; J: TRBJ2-7; V: TRBV4-1; CDR3: CASSLFLDSSYEQYF; DNA: TGCGCCAGCAGCCTTTTTCTGGACAGTTCCTACGAGCAGTACTTC
size: .; D: TRBD2; J: TRBJ2-1; V: TRBV7-8; CDR3: CASSPGGQIYNEQFF; DNA: TGTGCCAGCAGCCCGGGGGGGCAGATCTACAATGAGCAGTTCTTC
size: .; D: TRBD1; J: TRBJ2-3; V: TRBV2; CDR3: CASSRTGTDTQYF; DNA: TGTGCCAGCAGTCGGACAGGGACAGATACGCAGTATTTT
size: .; D: TRBD1; J: TRBJ1-2; V: TRBV6-4; CDR3: CASSAGTGGNYGYTF; DNA: TGTGCCAGCAGTGCAGGGACAGGGGGCAACTATGGCTACACCTTC
size: .; D: TRBD1; J: TRBJ1-1; V: TRBV30; CDR3: CAWRGTGVWTEAFF; DNA: TGTGCCTGGAGGGGAACAGGGGTTTGGACTGAAGCTTTCTTT
size: .; D: TRBD1; J: TRBJ2-5; V: TRBV18; CDR3: CASSPGQAQETQYF; DNA: TGTGCCAGCTCACCGGGACAGGCCCAAGAGACCCAGTACTTC
size: .; D: .; J: TRBJ2-7; V: TRBV7-9; CDR3: CASSFGGGGFYEQYF; DNA: TGTGCCAGCAGCTTCGGTGGCGGGGGCTTTTACGAGCAGTACTTC
size: .; D: TRBD1; J: TRBJ2-7; V: TRBV5-6; CDR3: CASTHRGTYEQYF; DNA: TGTGCCAGCACCCACAGGGGTACCTACGAGCAGTACTTC
size: .; D: TRBD1; J: TRBJ2-3; V: TRBV9; CDR3: CASSVGPKQGTKSTDTQYF; DNA: TGTGCCAGCAGCGTAGGCCCAAAACAGGGGACCAAAAGCACAGATACGCAGTATTTT
size: once; D: .; J: TRBJ1-1; V: TRBV27; CDR3: CASKVGELTEAFF; DNA: TGTGCCAGCAAGGTAGGGGAACTCACTGAAGCTTTCTTT
size: .; D: TRBD1; J: TRBJ2-3; V: TRBV30; CDR3: CAWSYTRRGYADTQYF; DNA: TGTGCCTGGAGTTATACCCGCAGGGGGTACGCAGATACGCAGTATTTT
size: .; D: .; J: TRBJ2-7; V: TRBV19; CDR3: CASSIGTGFAELEQYF; DNA: TGTGCCAGTAGTATAGGTACAGGCTTCGCGGAGCTAGAGCAGTACTTC
size: few; D: .; J: TRBJ1-6; V: TRBV7-2; CDR3: CASSLLGGDNSPLHF; DNA: TGTGCCAGCAGCTTGTTGGGAGGGGATAATTCACCCCTCCACTTT
size: many; D: TRBD1; J: TRBJ2-2; V: TRBV2; CDR3: CASTTDRPSLTGELFF; DNA: TGTGCCAGCACCACGGACAGGCCGTCGCTCACCGGGGAGCTGTTTTTT
size: few; D: .; J: TRBJ1-5; V: TRBV10-3; CDR3: CATSPDNQPQHF; DNA: TGTGCCACCAGTCCAGATAATCAGCCCCAGCATTTT
size: .; D: TRBD1; J: TRBJ1-4; V: TRBV27; CDR3: CASSLGTVGGANEKLFF; DNA: TGTGCCAGCAGTTTAGGAACAGTAGGGGGCGCTAATGAAAAACTGTTTTTT
size: few; D: .; J: TRBJ1-2; V: TRBV2; CDR3: CASIPRVGGTTPSNYGYTF; DNA: TGTGCCAGCATCCCTCGGGTTGGAGGGACGACACCTTCTAACTATGGCTACACCTTC
size: .; D: .; J: TRBJ2-7; V: TRBV27; CDR3: CASSPTLREQYF; DNA: TGTGCCAGCAGTCCAACCCTGCGGGAGCAGTACTTC
size: many; D: .; J: TRBJ1-2; V: TRBV5-6; CDR3: CASSRWASGYTF; DNA: TGTGCCAGCAGCCGGTGGGCCTCTGGCTACACCTTC
size: once; D: TRBD1; J: TRBJ2-1; V: TRBV9; CDR3: CASSVEGQGIGEQFF; DNA: TGTGCCAGCAGCGTAGAAGGACAGGGGATCGGTGAGCAGTTCTTC
size: .; D: .; J: TRBJ2-5; V: TRBV30; CDR3: CAWTQGGQETQYF; DNA: TGTGCCTGGACACAGGGTGGCCAAGAGACCCAGTACTTC
size: once; D: .; J: TRBJ2-5; V: TRBV30; CDR3: CAWSGLRGFQETQYF; DNA: TGTGCCTGGAGTGGATTAAGGGGTTTCCAAGAGACCCAGTACTTC